The sequence of this TCR beta chain was determined in a study of T cell responses to AZD1222 COVID-19 vaccine. Points from the study as a whole: White British people made up most donors, females outnumbered males, and clonal diversity was possibly underestimated. After the peak T cell response, and only then, were repertoires sampled. CD4 TCRs associated with vaccination spanned spike, dominating at 160-218 and 743-854.

Sequencing used immunoSEQ multiplex PCR; TCRdb keeps in-frame clones, though not all of them. The top ten clones hold 2.5% to 4% of a sample with 140,000 to 150,000 clones, over 80% of them seen once. The V and J ends lost 10 bases and 3 bases, in that order; junction bases with no gene match: 9. CDR1 is LNHDA and CDR2 is SQIVND in the germline V gene (reference sequence). The CDR3 consists of 14 residues. This clone was observed a single time. Its antigen is unidentified. The J gene is TRBJ2-3, the V gene TRBV19; 8 bases align to TRBD2. Sequenced material: peripheral blood, taken 28 days after the second AZD1222 dose. This clonotype was obtained from an adult who received the AZD1222 COVID-19 vaccine. CDR3 DNA: TGTGCCACGGTTGAGACTAGCGTAACAGATACGCAGTATTTT. It specifies CATVETSVTDTQYF.